One TCR beta chain is described in this entry. Its antigen is undetermined. These data are taken from a study of beta chain features in type 1 diabetes. As for the study in general: Healthy donors resembled patients in age, gender and cell yields.

Expressed TCRB transcripts were sequenced, since all the RNA that had been isolated was reverse transcribed. The study sequenced naive, central memory and regulatory T cell samples to an average of about 4 million reads. Generated by immunoSEQ multiplex PCR, the TCRdb table keeps only in-frame clones and is missing some. The sample includes approximately 140,000 clones, around 8.8% of them seen just once. Germline V gene data show CDR1 as SGHAT and CDR2 as FQDESV (reference sequence). The V end lost 2 bases, the J end lost 2 bases, and 8 bases lay between the germline ends. CDR3 length equals 14 residues. Findings of the study overall: Shorter TCRB CDR3s, moderately but significantly so, were found in Type 1 diabetes patients in all four CD4+ subsets.

The material sequenced was central memory CD4+ T cells from blood. The rearrangement uses TRBV11-1 and TRBJ2-3; D is perhaps TRBD1 (6 bases). The sequence was collected from a man under 40 with type 1 diabetes. The CDR3 nucleotides are TGTGCCAGCAGCTTAACAGGGTACACAGATACGCAGTATTTT. Translation: CASSLTGYTDTQYF.